The 22 T cell receptor beta chains below come from one sample, sequenced in a study of T cell repertoires and HLA-DP antigens. Their antigens are not known. Clones were sequenced by immunoSEQ multiplex PCR, and TCRdb holds only the in-frame ones, with some missing. The data hold 90,000 to 130,000 clones, with almost 95% observed a single time. Sample: CD4+ T cells from PBMCs. The receptors here all came from a woman under 30 in good health and CMV-seronegative.

The chain joins TRBV29-1 to TRBJ2-4; 13 nucleotides align to TRBD2. The CDR3 totals 17 residues. Trimming at V came to 6 bases and at J to 0 bases, leaving 8 bases not matched to a gene. Germline V CDR1 and CDR2: SQVTM, ANQGSEA. DNA for the CDR3: TGCAGCGTCCTTGGGACTAGCGGGAACCTAGCCAAAAACATTCAGTACTTC. Translation gives CSVLGTSGNLAKNIQYF.

This clone was detected only once. The J gene is TRBJ2-1, the V gene TRBV7-6, with TRBD2 matching over 7 bases. Germline V gives CDR1 SGHVS, CDR2 FNYEAQ. After removal of 1 base from V and 10 bases from J, the junction contained 7 bases not matched to a gene. The CDR3 is made up of 14 amino acids. Here the CDR3 reads CASSLGGGNREQFF. The CDR3 DNA sequence: TGTGCCAGCAGCTTAGGGGGGGGTAATAGGGAGCAGTTCTTC.

This clone occurred once. V and J are TRBV2 and TRBJ2-1; TRBD1 matches at 8 bases. This CDR3 spans 14 amino acids. The junction had 4 bases not matched to a gene; V was cut back by 6 bases and J by 3 bases. Germline V gene lookup returns CDR1 SNHLY and CDR2 FYNNEI. This CDR3 is CASRGQGSYNEQFF. The CDR3 nucleotides read TGTGCCAGCAGAGGACAGGGAAGCTACAATGAGCAGTTCTTC.

The chain is built from TRBV30 and TRBJ1-4; possibly TRBD1 for D (5 bases). The CDR3 has 15 amino acids. Trimming stripped 3 bases from V and 4 bases from J, with 15 bases between. Germline CDR1 GTSNPN, CDR2 SVGIG (reference sequence). The CDR3 region has the DNA TGTGCCTGGAGCCTCTCGGGACGGAATAATGAAAAACTGTTTTTT. This encodes CAWSLSGRNNEKLFF.

V usage is TRBV5-4 and J usage is TRBJ2-5; tentatively, D is TRBD1 (6 bases). This CDR3 region has 16 residues. V was pared by 4 bases and J by 5 bases, with 21 bases between. Germline CDR1 SGHNT, CDR2 YYREEE (reference sequence). CDR3 DNA: TGTGCCAGCAGCCCAGAGCAGGTCTTGAGGGGGGAGACCCAGTACTTC. Amino acids: CASSPEQVLRGETQYF.

The V gene is TRBV6-1, the J gene TRBJ1-1; D not resolved. In germline, CDR1 is MNHNS, CDR2 SASEGT. The CDR3 has 15 residues. V gave up 2 bases and J gave up 1 base, with 11 bases separating them. The DNA of the CDR3 is TGTGCCAGCAGTGAAATTGGGGTCCAGAACACTGAAGCTTTCTTT. Protein sequence: CASSEIGVQNTEAFF.

The V call is TRBV19, the J call TRBJ2-3; no reliable D call. Per germline, CDR1 LNHDA and CDR2 SQIVND (reference sequence). V lost 3 bases to trimming and J lost 2 bases, with 15 bases between them. This CDR3 has 16 amino acids. The chain's CDR3 is CASSIPGGPNTDTQYF. In nucleotides, the CDR3 is TGTGCCAGTAGTATCCCCGGCGGCCCGAACACAGATACGCAGTATTTT.

This rearrangement joins TRBV5-1 to TRBJ2-1; TRBD1 might be the D (5 bases). Germline V lookup: CDR1 SGHRS, CDR2 YFSETQ. The CDR3 is 13 amino acids. Between the trimmed V and J ends, which lost 4 bases and 9 bases, there was a span of 14 bases. The CDR3 region is CASSPSPRGEQFF. In DNA form, the CDR3 reads TGCGCCAGCAGCCCTTCTCCTAGGGGTGAGCAGTTCTTC.

J is TRBJ2-5 and V is TRBV29-1; TRBD1 might be the D (6 bases). Germline lookup yields CDR1 SQVTM and CDR2 ANQGSEA. The CDR3 spans 13 residues. V was cut by 4 bases and J by 2 bases, with 11 bases left in between. This CDR3 is CSVAGQDQETQYF. As DNA, the CDR3 is TGCAGCGTTGCGGGACAAGATCAAGAGACCCAGTACTTC.

About this clone: Sequence at one end of the junction differs from germline and may be a read error. The rearrangement joins TRBV6-6 to TRBJ2-2; D gene unclear. The CDR3 runs 16 residues. Germline CDR1 reads MNHNY; CDR2 reads SVGAGI (reference sequence). DNA for the CDR3: TGTGCCAGCAGGTACTTTAGAGGCCCGAACACCGGGGAGCTGTTTTTT. Translation: CASRYFRGPNTGELFF.

The chain has TRBV7-2 and TRBJ2-7, with a possible D match to TRBD1 (6 bases). Germline lookup yields CDR1 SGHTA and CDR2 FQGNSA. The CDR3 loop spans 13 amino acids. Trimming removed 1 base from V and 5 bases from J, with 9 bases in between. The CDR3 region has the DNA TGTGCCAGCAGCTTAGAGGCAGGGGACGAGCAGTACGTC. This codes for CASSLEAGDEQYV.

V gene TRBV5-1 combines with J gene TRBJ2-2, with D unclear. V dropped 0 bases and J dropped 3 bases, with 9 bases sitting between them. The CDR3 extends over 15 amino acids. Germline V CDR1 and CDR2: SGHRS, YFSETQ. CDR3 sequence reads: CASSLGAGYTGELFF. As DNA, the CDR3 is TGCGCCAGCAGCTTGGGTGCAGGCTACACCGGGGAGCTGTTTTTT.

J is TRBJ1-2 and V is TRBV7-6; possible D gene TRBD1, 6 bases. Trimming pared 5 bases from V and 2 bases from J, leaving 21 bases between. CDR1 and CDR2 from the germline V gene are SGHVS and FNYEAQ. This CDR3 comprises 17 residues. The CDR3 is CASSPITGPLRNYGYTF. In nucleotides, the CDR3 is TGTGCCAGCAGCCCAATAACAGGGCCGCTACGAAACTATGGCTACACCTTC.

This sequence joins TRBV7-9 and TRBJ2-2; 10 nucleotides match TRBD1. CDR1 is SEHNR and CDR2 is FQNEAQ in the germline V gene (reference sequence). This CDR3 comprises 17 residues. With 5 bases clipped from V and 2 bases from J, the junction kept 8 bases outside the gene matches. CDR3 region: CASSPSGTGANTGELFF. The CDR3, as DNA: TGTGCCAGCAGCCCGAGTGGGACAGGGGCTAACACCGGGGAGCTGTTTTTT. Using reference TRBV7-9 and TRBJ2-2 for the parts outside the CDR3, the full variable domain is DTGVSQNPRHKITKRGQNVTFRCDPISEHNRLYWYRQTLGQGPEFLTYFQNEAQLEKSRLLSDRFSAERPKGSFSTLEIQRTEQGDSAMYLCASSPSGTGANTGELFFGEGSRLTVL.

J is TRBJ2-7 and V is TRBV2; D is undetermined. CDR1 SNHLY and CDR2 FYNNEI come from the germline V gene. The length of the CDR3 is 15 residues. Trimming removed 3 bases from V and 3 bases from J, with 15 bases in between. CDR3 region: CASSDPWQALYEQYF. The CDR3 coding sequence is TGTGCCAGCAGTGACCCGTGGCAGGCCCTCTACGAGCAGTACTTC.

This clone has a single count. The rearrangement joins TRBV28 to TRBJ2-7; 12 nucleotides agree with TRBD1. The CDR3 has 13 amino acids. The J segment lost 6 bases and the V segment lost 6 bases, leaving 3 bases of the junction unmatched. Per the germline V gene, CDR1 is MDHEN and CDR2 is SYDVKM. The CDR3, as DNA: TGTGCCAGCAGAGGGACAGGGGGCAGCGAGCAGTACTTC. Amino acids: CASRGTGGSEQYF.

With respect to this clone: Distinct nucleotide sequences in the sample also encode this CDR3. This sequence joins TRBV18 and TRBJ1-1; D call uncertain. The CDR3 is made up of 14 amino acids. In germline, CDR1 is KGHSH, CDR2 LQKENI. Trimming took off 3 bases at V and 1 base at J, with 9 bases between the two ends. The CDR3 coding sequence is TGTGCCAGCTCACCCTCGGGTGGGAACACTGAAGCTTTCTTT. The encoded protein is CASSPSGGNTEAFF.

This rearrangement joins TRBV27 to TRBJ2-5, with 7 bases fitting TRBD1. CDR1 and CDR2 (germline): MNHEY, SMNVEV (reference sequence). CDR3 size: 16 residues. After removal of 4 bases from V and 0 bases from J, the junction contained 8 bases not matched to a gene. The CDR3 coding sequence is TGTGCCAGCAGTTCCTACAGGGGATCCCACCAAGAGACCCAGTACTTC. Its protein is CASSSYRGSHQETQYF.

The chain uses TRBV6-5 and TRBJ2-5, with TRBD1 matching 8 bases. This CDR3 comprises 14 residues. Losses at the gene ends were 2 bases for V and 2 bases for J; bases not matched to a gene: 1. Germline V gene sequence: CDR1 MNHEY, CDR2 SVGAGI. This chain's CDR3 is CASSYRTGQETQYF. CDR3 in DNA: TGTGCCAGCAGTTACCGGACAGGGCAAGAGACCCAGTACTTC.

In this sample, this clone turned up a few times. The chain combines TRBV5-1 with TRBJ2-2, with 9 bases aligning to TRBD1. V lost 4 bases, J lost 5 bases, and 0 bases stayed unmatched. Germline V gene data show CDR1 as SGHRS and CDR2 as YFSETQ. The CDR3 covers 13 residues. The CDR3 nucleotides are TGCGCCAGCAGCGGACAGGGGACCGGGGAGCTGTTTTTT. Translating gives CASSGQGTGELFF.

The V and J genes are TRBV10-1 and TRBJ2-1, with 7 bases fitting TRBD2. The V segment lost 3 bases and the J segment 2 bases; nucleotides outside the gene matches: 7. Germline V CDR1 and CDR2: WNHNN, SYGVQD (reference sequence). This CDR3 has 16 residues. The CDR3 DNA follows: TGCGCCAGCAGTGACCCTGCTAGCGGCCCCTACAATGAGCAGTTCTTC. Its protein product is CASSDPASGPYNEQFF.

The genes are TRBV2 and TRBJ1-2; D unresolved. Trimming stripped 6 bases from V and 5 bases from J, with 7 bases between. This CDR3 has 11 residues. Germline V CDR1 and CDR2: SNHLY, FYNNEI. For the CDR3, the DNA is TGTGCCAGCAGATTAGAGTATGGCTACACCTTC. Protein product: CASRLEYGYTF. Together with reference TRBV2 and TRBJ1-2, the CDR3 gives the full variable domain: EPEVTQTPSHQVTQMGQEVILRCVPISNHLYFYWYRQILGQKVEFLVSFYNNEISEKSEIFDDQFSVERPDGSNFTLKIRSTKLEDSAMYFCASRLEYGYTFGSGTRLTVV.